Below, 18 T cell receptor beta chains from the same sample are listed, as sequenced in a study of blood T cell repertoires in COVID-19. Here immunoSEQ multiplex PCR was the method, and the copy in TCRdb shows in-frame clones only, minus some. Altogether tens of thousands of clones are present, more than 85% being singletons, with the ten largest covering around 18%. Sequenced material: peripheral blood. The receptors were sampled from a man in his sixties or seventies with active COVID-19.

The DNA for the CDR3 is TGTGCCACCAGCAAGGGGGGGGCCGGCACAGATACGCAGTATTTT. As protein: CATSKGGAGTDTQYF. The chain uses TRBV15 and TRBJ2-3; a weak D match, TRBD2 (7 bases). CDR3 length: 15 residues. From germline, CDR1 is LNHNV and CDR2 YYDKDF (reference sequence). The V and J ends lost 4 bases and 1 base respectively, with 12 bases between them.

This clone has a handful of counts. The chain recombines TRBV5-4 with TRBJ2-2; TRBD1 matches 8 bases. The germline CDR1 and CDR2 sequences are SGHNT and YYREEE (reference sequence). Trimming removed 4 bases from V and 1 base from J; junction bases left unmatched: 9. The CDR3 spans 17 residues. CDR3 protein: CASSPKRGQGNTGELFF. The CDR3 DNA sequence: TGTGCCAGCAGCCCGAAAAGAGGACAGGGGAACACCGGGGAGCTGTTTTTT.

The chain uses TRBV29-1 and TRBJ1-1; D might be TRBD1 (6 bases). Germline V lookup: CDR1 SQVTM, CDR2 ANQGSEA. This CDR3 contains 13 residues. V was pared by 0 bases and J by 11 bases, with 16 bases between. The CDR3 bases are TGCAGCGTTGAAGAACGCGGGGGGCGAGGGGCTTTCTTT. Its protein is CSVEERGGRGAFF.

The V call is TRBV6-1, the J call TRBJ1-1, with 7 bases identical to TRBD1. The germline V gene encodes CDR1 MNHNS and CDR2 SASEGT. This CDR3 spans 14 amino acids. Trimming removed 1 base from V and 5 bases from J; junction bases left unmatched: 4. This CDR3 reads CASSEDRGDTEAFF. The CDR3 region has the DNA TGTGCCAGCAGTGAAGACAGGGGAGATACTGAAGCTTTCTTT.

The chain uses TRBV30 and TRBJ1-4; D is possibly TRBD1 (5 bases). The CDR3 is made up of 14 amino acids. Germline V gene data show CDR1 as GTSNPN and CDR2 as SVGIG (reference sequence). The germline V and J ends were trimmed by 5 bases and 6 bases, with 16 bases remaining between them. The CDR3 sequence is CAWGGGGDDEKLFF. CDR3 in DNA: TGTGCCTGGGGGGGAGGAGGGGATGATGAAAAACTGTTTTTT.

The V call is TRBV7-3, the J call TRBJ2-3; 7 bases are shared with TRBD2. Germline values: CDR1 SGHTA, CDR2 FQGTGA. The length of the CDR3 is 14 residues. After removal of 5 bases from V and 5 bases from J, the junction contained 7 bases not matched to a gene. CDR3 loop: CASSPGLDIDTQYF. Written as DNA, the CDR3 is TGTGCCAGCAGCCCCGGACTAGATATAGATACGCAGTATTTT.

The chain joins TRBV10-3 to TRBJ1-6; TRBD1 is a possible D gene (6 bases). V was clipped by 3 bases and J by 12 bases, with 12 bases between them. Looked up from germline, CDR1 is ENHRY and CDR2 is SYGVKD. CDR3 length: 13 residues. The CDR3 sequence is CAISELQGRPLHF. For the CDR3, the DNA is TGTGCCATCAGTGAATTACAGGGTAGACCCCTCCACTTT.

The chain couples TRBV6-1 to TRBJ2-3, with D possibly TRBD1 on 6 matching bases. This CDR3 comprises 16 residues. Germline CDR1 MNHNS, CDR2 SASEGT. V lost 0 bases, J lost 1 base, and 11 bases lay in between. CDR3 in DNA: TGTGCCAGCAGTGAAGCGCTGTACAGGGGCACAGATACGCAGTATTTT. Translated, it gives CASSEALYRGTDTQYF.

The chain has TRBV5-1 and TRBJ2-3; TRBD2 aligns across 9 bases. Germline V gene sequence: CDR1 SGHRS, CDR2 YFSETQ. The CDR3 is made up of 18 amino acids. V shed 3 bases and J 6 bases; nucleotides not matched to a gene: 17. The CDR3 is CASSSTISNLAGPDTQYF. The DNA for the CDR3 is TGCGCCAGCAGCTCGACAATCAGTAACCTAGCGGGGCCTGATACGCAGTATTTT.

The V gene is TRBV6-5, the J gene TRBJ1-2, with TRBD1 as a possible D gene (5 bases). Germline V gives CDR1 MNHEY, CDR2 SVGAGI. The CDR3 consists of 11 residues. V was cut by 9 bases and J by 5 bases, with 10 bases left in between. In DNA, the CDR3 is TGTGCCAGTTGGGGGGGATATGGCTACACCTTC. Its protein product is CASWGGYGYTF.

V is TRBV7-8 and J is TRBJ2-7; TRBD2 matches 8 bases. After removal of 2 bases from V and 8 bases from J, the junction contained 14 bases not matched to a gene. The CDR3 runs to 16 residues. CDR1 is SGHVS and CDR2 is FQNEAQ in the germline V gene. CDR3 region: CASSLSTSGTPTKQYF. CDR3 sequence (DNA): TGTGCCAGCAGCTTAAGCACTAGCGGTACCCCTACGAAGCAGTACTTC.

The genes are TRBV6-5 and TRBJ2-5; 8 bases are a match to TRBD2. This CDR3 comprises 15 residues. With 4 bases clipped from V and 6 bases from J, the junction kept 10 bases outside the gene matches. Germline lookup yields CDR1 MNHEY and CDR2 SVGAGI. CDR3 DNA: TGTGCCAGCAGTTCTCCCACTACGGGGGGGCAGACCCAGTACTTC. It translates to CASSSPTTGGQTQYF.

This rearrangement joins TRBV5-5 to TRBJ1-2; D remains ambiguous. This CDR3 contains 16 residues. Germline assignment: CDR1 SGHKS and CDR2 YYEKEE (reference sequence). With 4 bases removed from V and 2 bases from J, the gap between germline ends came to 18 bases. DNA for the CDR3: TGTGCCAGCAGCCCCGCGGGTAGGGTCGGGAACTATGGCTACACCTTC. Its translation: CASSPAGRVGNYGYTF.

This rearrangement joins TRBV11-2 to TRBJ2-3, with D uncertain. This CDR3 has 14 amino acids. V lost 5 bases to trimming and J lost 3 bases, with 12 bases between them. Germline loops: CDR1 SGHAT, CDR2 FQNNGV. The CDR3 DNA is TGTGCCAGCAGCAACCTAGGAAAGACAGATACGCAGTATTTT. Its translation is CASSNLGKTDTQYF. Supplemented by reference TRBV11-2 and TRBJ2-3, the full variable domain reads EAGVAQSPRYKIIEKRQSVAFWCNPISGHATLYWYQQILGQGPKLLIQFQNNGVVDDSQLPKDRFSAERLKGVDSTLKIQPAKLEDSAVYLCASSNLGKTDTQYFGPGTRLTVL.

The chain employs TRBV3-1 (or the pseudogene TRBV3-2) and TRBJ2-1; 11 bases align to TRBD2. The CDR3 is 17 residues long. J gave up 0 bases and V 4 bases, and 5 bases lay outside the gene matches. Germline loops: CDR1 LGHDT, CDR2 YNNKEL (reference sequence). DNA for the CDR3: TGTGCCAGCAGCCGCCGGACTAGCGGGTTCTCCTACAATGAGCAGTTCTTC. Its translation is CASSRRTSGFSYNEQFF.

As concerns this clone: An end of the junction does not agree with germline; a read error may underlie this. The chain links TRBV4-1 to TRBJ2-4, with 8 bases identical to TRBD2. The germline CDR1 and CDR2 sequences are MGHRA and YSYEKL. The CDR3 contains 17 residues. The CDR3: CASSEEVAGLAKNIQYF. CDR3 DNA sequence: TGCGCCAGCAGCGAAGAGGTAGCGGGGCTAGCCAAAAACATTCAGTACTTC.

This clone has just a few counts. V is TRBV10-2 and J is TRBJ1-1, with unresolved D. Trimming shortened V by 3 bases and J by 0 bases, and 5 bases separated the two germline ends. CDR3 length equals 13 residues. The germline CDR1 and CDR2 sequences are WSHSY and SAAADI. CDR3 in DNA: TGCGCCAGCAGTGACTCAGTGAACACTGAAGCTTTCTTT. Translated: CASSDSVNTEAFF.

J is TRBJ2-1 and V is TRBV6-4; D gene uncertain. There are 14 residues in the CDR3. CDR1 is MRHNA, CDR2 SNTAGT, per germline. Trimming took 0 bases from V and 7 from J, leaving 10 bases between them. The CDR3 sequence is CASSDSNGENEQFF. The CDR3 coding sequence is TGTGCCAGCAGTGACTCGAATGGTGAGAATGAGCAGTTCTTC.